Sequencing of this T cell receptor beta chain was carried out in a study of PD-1 blockade in classical Hodgkin lymphoma. Overall study context: The nivolumab dose that patients received was 3 mg/kg, given intravenously every 2 weeks.

Study-wide findings and caveats: Diminished baseline TCR diversity has been reported in newly diagnosed patients relative to healthy donors. Only CD4+ TCR diversity, not CD8+, had risen significantly by C4D1.

Profiling relied on immunoSEQ multiplex PCR, and the TCRdb table lists in-frame clones only, not all of them. The sample has some 12,000 clones, about 75% seen once. To note about this clone: As yet, its antigen is unknown.

Following autologous stem cell transplantation, relapse occurred in every patient, and exposure to brentuximab vedotin varied. Patients showed best responses of complete response, partial response or progressive disease. This clonotype was sampled from a human donor with classical Hodgkin lymphoma. The sample here was peripheral blood mononuclear cells (PBMCs), taken at baseline.

The CDR3 DNA is TGTGCCAGCAGCCGGGGGGGGCAGGACACTGAAGCTTTCTTT. Its translation is CASSRGGQDTEAFF. This chain links TRBV5-4 with TRBJ1-1, with D perhaps TRBD1 (6 bases). The CDR3 runs 14 residues. With 4 bases removed from V and 3 bases from J, the gap between germline ends came to 13 bases. The germline CDR1 and CDR2 sequences are SGHNT and YYREEE (reference sequence).